The 25 T cell receptor beta chains reported below all come from one sample, sequenced in a study of spatial heterogeneity in lung cancer. Study observations and caveats: Tumor mutation count correlated with how many alpha and beta TCRs expanded intratumorally.

Antigens of these TCRs are unknown. TCRdb re-called the 5' RACE reads with MiXCR, one entry per CDR3 protein. Here the sample spans around 13,000 distinct CDR3 sequences, under 6% being singletons. The time point here: sample taken at primary tumor resection. The material was lung tumor tissue, obtained at surgery. These receptors all come from a male donor with early-stage non-small cell lung cancer.

This clonotype was picked up many times. This clone may be a read error of a much larger clone one base away. Since the library was made to target alpha chains, this beta chain is a stray read and its abundance is not meaningful. This rearrangement joins TRBV20-1 to TRBJ1-6; the D is unclear. The CDR3 length is 15 residues. Germline lookup yields CDR1 DFQATT and CDR2 SNEGSKA (reference sequence). Trimming took 3 bases from V and 2 from J, leaving 11 bases between them. The CDR3 nucleotides read TGCAGTGCTAGTCCGCACGGAGCCTATAATTCACCCCTCCACTTT. Amino acids: CSASPHGAYNSPLHF.

Within the sample, this clonotype is medium-sized. Since the library was made to target alpha chains, this beta chain is a stray read and its abundance is not meaningful. The CDR3 is CASSDSTEAFF. Written as DNA, the CDR3 is TGCGCCAGCTCGGACAGCACTGAAGCTTTCTTT. This chain connects TRBV10-1 to TRBJ1-1; tentative D call: TRBD1 (6 bases). This CDR3 region has 11 residues. V dropped 8 bases and J dropped 4 bases, with 8 bases sitting between them. Looked up from germline, CDR1 is WNHNN and CDR2 is SYGVQD (reference sequence).

Ten or more counts support this clonotype. This beta chain appears as a stray read in a library generated for alpha chains; its size is not informative. The chain's CDR3 is CAPRESGANVLTF. In nucleotides, the CDR3 is TGTGCCCCCAGGGAGTCCGGGGCCAACGTCCTGACTTTC. This chain uses TRBV7-9 with TRBJ2-6, with D perhaps matching TRBD1 or TRBD2 (5 bases each). Germline CDR1 is SEHNR and CDR2 is FQNEAQ (reference sequence). V lost 11 bases and J 4 bases, leaving 12 bases between the germline ends. The CDR3 length is 13 residues.

This clonotype appeared many times. A library prepared for alpha chains yielded this beta chain as an off-target read; its size is of little meaning. The gene calls are TRBV24-1 and TRBJ2-5; D is tentatively TRBD1 or TRBD2 (5 bases each). Trimming took 4 bases from V and 5 from J, leaving 19 bases between them. The CDR3 has 16 amino acids. Germline CDR1 reads KGHDR; CDR2 reads SFDVKD. CDR3 in amino acids: CATSEGVRGFAETQYF. The CDR3 bases are TGTGCCACCAGTGAGGGGGTAAGAGGCTTCGCGGAGACCCAGTACTTC.

This clonotype was picked up many times. The library was designed around alpha chains, so this beta chain is a stray read whose abundance carries little weight. The rearrangement links TRBV5-1 to TRBJ2-2, with 7 nucleotides matching TRBD1. CDR3 size: 14 residues. With V trimmed by 2 bases and J by 6 bases, 4 bases remained unmatched. Germline V CDR1 and CDR2: SGHRS, YFSETQ. The CDR3 spells CASSLQGPSGELFF. As DNA, the CDR3 is TGCGCCAGCAGCTTACAGGGGCCGTCCGGGGAGCTGTTTTTT.

In this sample, this clonotype turned up many times. With the library built for alpha chains, this beta chain is off target and its frequency is not meaningful. The chain uses TRBV20-1 and TRBJ1-1, with 7 positions matching TRBD1. There are 13 residues in the CDR3. The V gene's germline CDR1 is DFQATT and CDR2 SNEGSKA (reference sequence). The J segment lost 6 bases and the V segment lost 6 bases, leaving 10 bases of the junction unmatched. CDR3 in DNA: TGCAGTGCCAGGGGGAATTTAGGGGCTGAAGCTTTCTTT. Protein sequence: CSARGNLGAEAFF.

The sample holds many counts of this clonotype. For a library built for alpha chains, this beta chain is a stray read; little rests on its size. This sequence joins TRBV28 and TRBJ1-2; 10 bases match TRBD1. V dropped 2 bases and J dropped 2; count of bases not matched to a gene: 5. The CDR3 is made up of 16 amino acids. Germline V gene data show CDR1 as MDHEN and CDR2 as SYDVKM. The CDR3 DNA reads as TGTGCCAGCAGTTTAGGGGGGGACAGGGGAAACTATGGCTACACCTTC. Protein product: CASSLGGDRGNYGYTF.

In this sample, this clonotype turned up many times. This beta chain came through as a stray read in a library set up for alpha chains, and its size says little. The gene calls are TRBV20-1 and TRBJ2-5; possibly TRBD2 for D (5 bases). V was trimmed by 5 bases and J by 5 bases, leaving 15 bases between them. The CDR3 sequence is 13 residues long. Germline V lookup: CDR1 DFQATT, CDR2 SNEGSKA (reference sequence). CDR3 sequence (DNA): TGCAGTGCTCGCCACGACTATAGGGAGACCCAGTACTTC. Translating it yields CSARHDYRETQYF.

This clonotype was observed a handful of times. Because the library targeted alpha chains, this beta chain is an off-target read whose size means little. The V gene is TRBV29-1, the J gene TRBJ1-3, with D uncertain. The V and J ends lost 1 base and 0 bases respectively, with 7 bases between them. CDR3 length: 14 amino acids. CDR1 is SQVTM, CDR2 ANQGSEA, per germline. The CDR3 spells CSVEVAGSGNTIYF. DNA for the CDR3: TGCAGCGTTGAAGTGGCTGGCTCTGGAAACACCATATATTTT.

This clonotype was detected ten times or more. The library was built for alpha chains, so this beta chain is an off-target read and its size means little. The genes are TRBV7-6 and TRBJ2-5; D gene uncertain. Trimming stripped 3 bases from V and 2 bases from J, with 7 bases between. Germline values: CDR1 SGHVS, CDR2 FNYEAQ. The CDR3 consists of 13 residues. The CDR3 loop reads CASSFTWQETQYF. For the CDR3, the DNA is TGTGCCAGCAGCTTTACTTGGCAAGAGACCCAGTACTTC. Filled out from reference TRBV7-6 and TRBJ2-5, the complete variable domain reads GAGVSQSPRYKVTKRGQDVALRCDPISGHVSLYWYRQALGQGPEFLTYFNYEAQQDKSGLPNDRFSAERPEGSISTLTIQRTEQRDSAMYRCASSFTWQETQYFGPGTRLLVL.

Details on this clonotype: As an off-target read in a library built for alpha chains, this beta chain has a frequency of little significance. The rearrangement links TRBV20-1 to TRBJ2-7; the match to TRBD1 covers 7 bases. CDR3 size: 14 residues. Germline V CDR1 and CDR2: DFQATT, SNEGSKA (reference sequence). J was trimmed by 4 bases and V by 5 bases; bases with no gene match: 11. The CDR3 DNA is TGCAGTGCTGATCCGGGACAGCGGCCTTACGAGCAGTACTTC. This gives the protein CSADPGQRPYEQYF.

This clonotype was observed many times. This beta chain turned up in a library designed for alpha chains; as an off-target read, its abundance says little. This rearrangement joins TRBV19 to TRBJ2-3, with 8 bases fitting TRBD1. The CDR3 sequence is 15 residues long. With V trimmed by 5 bases and J by 2 bases, 6 bases remained unmatched. Germline V gene data show CDR1 as LNHDA and CDR2 as SQIVND (reference sequence). DNA of the CDR3: TGTGCCAGTAGTCAGGCAGGGGGCAACACAGATACGCAGTATTTT. Its translation is CASSQAGGNTDTQYF.

This clonotype was observed many times. This beta chain is a stray read from a library made for alpha chains; its abundance is not meaningful. The chain uses TRBV20-1 and TRBJ2-3; a possible D gene is TRBD2 (6 bases). The CDR3 contains 14 residues. Looked up from germline, CDR1 is DFQATT and CDR2 is SNEGSKA (reference sequence). The V end lost 0 bases, the J end lost 2 bases, and 9 bases lay between the germline ends. CDR3 in DNA: TGCAGTGCTAGAGAGGGGAGGACCACAGATACGCAGTATTTT. As protein: CSAREGRTTDTQYF.

This clonotype showed up many times. Being off target in a library aimed at alpha chains, this beta chain has a size of little meaning. This chain links TRBV2 with TRBJ1-4; D is undetermined. CDR1 is SNHLY and CDR2 is FYNNEI in the germline V gene. The V and J ends lost 7 bases and 6 bases respectively, with 12 bases between them. The CDR3 runs 13 residues. The CDR3 protein is CASTKLRDEKLFF. In DNA, the CDR3 is TGTGCCAGCACAAAGCTGCGGGATGAAAAACTGTTTTTT.

With respect to this clonotype: A much larger clone is a single base away; this may be a read error. Because this beta chain is a stray read in a library intended to capture alpha chains, its abundance should not be given much weight. The genes are TRBV4-3 and TRBJ2-1; D is ambiguous. This CDR3 contains 13 residues. Germline CDR1 and CDR2: LGHNA and YSLEER. The CDR3 DNA reads TGCGCCAACAGCCAAGAGGCTGACAATGAGCAGTTCTTC. Amino acid sequence: CANSQEADNEQFF.

Comment on this clonotype: Little can be read into the size of this beta chain, an off-target read in a library designed for alpha chains. The chain recombines TRBV11-3 with TRBJ2-2, with no clear D. The V gene lost 2 bases and the J gene lost 2 bases, with 6 bases spanning the gap. The germline CDR1 and CDR2 sequences are SGHNT and YENEEA. This CDR3 has 14 amino acids. The CDR3 sequence is CASSLNPNTGELFF. DNA for the CDR3: TGTGCCAGCAGCTTAAACCCTAACACCGGGGAGCTGTTTTTT.

This clonotype was counted many times. This beta chain is an off-target read within a library intended for alpha chains, so its frequency means little. The chain recombines TRBV7-2 with TRBJ2-1, with 11 nucleotides matching TRBD2. This CDR3 comprises 17 residues. Losses at the gene ends were 5 bases for V and 8 bases for J; bases not matched to a gene: 14. Germline V gene sequence: CDR1 SGHTA, CDR2 FQGNSA. CDR3 DNA: TGTGCCAGCAGCCCCCACTCTGGGCTAGCGGGGGGTTATGAGCAGTTCTTC. Amino acid sequence: CASSPHSGLAGGYEQFF.

This clonotype was detected many times. A library made for alpha chains picked up this beta chain off target, so its size means little. The genes are TRBV5-1 and TRBJ1-3; no definite D call. CDR1 is SGHRS, CDR2 YFSETQ, per germline. This CDR3 has 16 amino acids. Trimming took off 1 base at V and 0 bases at J, with 11 bases between the two ends. CDR3: CASSLRGSGSGNTIYF. DNA of the CDR3: TGCGCCAGCAGCTTGAGAGGGAGCGGCTCTGGAAACACCATATATTTT.

This clonotype was seen repeatedly, ten times or more. This beta chain is a stray sequence in a library constructed for alpha chains; its clone size is not meaningful. The V call is TRBV29-1, the J call TRBJ2-5, with unresolved D. CDR1 and CDR2 from the germline V gene are SQVTM and ANQGSEA. The V and J ends lost 5 bases and 5 bases respectively, with 15 bases between them. The CDR3 consists of 13 residues. The CDR3 loop reads CSVPLLTSETQYF. DNA of the CDR3: TGCAGCGTTCCACTACTAACCTCGGAGACCCAGTACTTC.

The sample holds many counts of this clonotype. This beta chain is off target for a library built for alpha chains, so its abundance means little. The chain employs TRBV20-1 and TRBJ2-1; TRBD2 aligns across 11 bases. The CDR3 runs to 16 residues. Per germline, CDR1 DFQATT and CDR2 SNEGSKA (reference sequence). V was clipped by 2 bases and J by 4 bases; unmatched bases: 7. CDR3 sequence: CSARTPSGGLYNEQFF. The CDR3 DNA reads as TGCAGTGCTAGAACCCCTAGCGGGGGGCTTTACAATGAGCAGTTCTTC.

This clonotype was seen repeatedly, ten times or more. With the library built for alpha chains, this beta chain is off target and its frequency is not meaningful. The DNA for the CDR3 is TGTGCCAGCAGTTGGTTAAACACCAACAATGAGCAGTTCTTC. Protein: CASSWLNTNNEQFF. The J gene is TRBJ2-1, the V gene TRBV6-1, with D uncertain. The germline CDR1 and CDR2 sequences are MNHNS and SASEGT. The CDR3 extends over 14 amino acids. The V gene lost 5 bases and the J gene lost 5 bases, with 13 bases spanning the gap.

The table lists this clonotype with many counts. For a library built for alpha chains, this beta chain is a stray read; little rests on its size. This chain joins TRBV28 and TRBJ2-5, with 12 nucleotides matching TRBD2. CDR1 is MDHEN, CDR2 SYDVKM, per germline. CDR3 length: 15 residues. Trimming took 5 bases from V and 5 from J; bases not matched to a gene: 6. CDR3 sequence (DNA): TGTGCCAGCAGTCCGGCGGGACTAGCGGGCGAGACCCAGTACTTC. Its translation is CASSPAGLAGETQYF.

This clonotype was counted at least ten times. Because this beta chain is a stray read in a library intended to capture alpha chains, its abundance should not be given much weight. V and J are TRBV20-1 and TRBJ1-1, with D tentatively TRBD1 (6 bases). Germline V gene sequence: CDR1 DFQATT, CDR2 SNEGSKA (reference sequence). V was shortened by 7 bases and J by 11 bases, with 14 bases between the two germline ends. CDR3 length: 10 residues. Written as DNA, the CDR3 is TGCAGTGACGGAGGGGGAGGCGCTTTCTTT. It codes for CSDGGGGAFF.

This clonotype was observed at least ten times. The library was designed around alpha chains, so this beta chain is a stray read whose abundance carries little weight. This rearrangement joins TRBV2 to TRBJ1-2; 8 bases fit TRBD1. The CDR3 runs to 13 residues. Trimming removed 7 bases from V and 5 bases from J; junction bases left unmatched: 6. From germline, CDR1 is SNHLY and CDR2 FYNNEI. The CDR3 coding sequence is TGTGCCAGCACGAGGGGACAGGAGTATGGCTACACCTTC. It translates to CASTRGQEYGYTF.

In its sample, this clonotype was seen many times. This beta chain is a stray sequence in a library constructed for alpha chains; its clone size is not meaningful. This chain links TRBV6-2 or TRBV6-3 with TRBJ2-1; TRBD2 matches 10 bases. The ends lost 2 bases at V and 4 bases at J; junction bases unmatched: 2. Germline CDR1 MNHEY, CDR2 SVGEGT. This CDR3 has 15 amino acids. The CDR3 spells CASSYRTSGYNEQFF. CDR3 in DNA: TGTGCCAGCAGTTACCGGACTAGCGGTTACAATGAGCAGTTCTTC.